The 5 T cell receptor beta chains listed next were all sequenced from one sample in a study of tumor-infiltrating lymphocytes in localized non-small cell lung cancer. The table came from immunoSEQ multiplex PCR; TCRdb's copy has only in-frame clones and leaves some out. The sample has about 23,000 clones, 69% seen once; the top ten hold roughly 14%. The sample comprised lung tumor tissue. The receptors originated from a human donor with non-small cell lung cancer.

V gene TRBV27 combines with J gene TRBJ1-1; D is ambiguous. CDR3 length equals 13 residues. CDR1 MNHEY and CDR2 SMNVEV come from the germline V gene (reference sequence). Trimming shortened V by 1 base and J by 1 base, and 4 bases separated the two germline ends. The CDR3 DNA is TGTGCCAGCAGTTTATGGCAGAACACTGAAGCTTTCTTT. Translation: CASSLWQNTEAFF.

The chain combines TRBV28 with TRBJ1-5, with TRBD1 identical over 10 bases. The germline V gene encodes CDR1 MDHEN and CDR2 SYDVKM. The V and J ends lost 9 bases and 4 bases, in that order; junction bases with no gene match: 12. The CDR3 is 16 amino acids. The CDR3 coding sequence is TGTGCCAGTCGGACAGGGGGTAATAGGCAGAATCAGCCCCAGCATTTT. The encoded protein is CASRTGGNRQNQPQHF.

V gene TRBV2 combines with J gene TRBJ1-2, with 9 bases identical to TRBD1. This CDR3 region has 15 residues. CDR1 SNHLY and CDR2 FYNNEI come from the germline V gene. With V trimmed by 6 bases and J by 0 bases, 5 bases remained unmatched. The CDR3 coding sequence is TGTGCCAGCAGCCGTGACAGGGGGACTAACTATGGCTACACCTTC. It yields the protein CASSRDRGTNYGYTF.

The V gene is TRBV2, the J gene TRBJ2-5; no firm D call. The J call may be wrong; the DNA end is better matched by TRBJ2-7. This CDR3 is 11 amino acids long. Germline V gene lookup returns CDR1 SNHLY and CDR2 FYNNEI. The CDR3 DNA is TGTGCCAGCAGTGAAGTCTACGAGCAGTACTTC. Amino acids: CASSEVYEQYF.

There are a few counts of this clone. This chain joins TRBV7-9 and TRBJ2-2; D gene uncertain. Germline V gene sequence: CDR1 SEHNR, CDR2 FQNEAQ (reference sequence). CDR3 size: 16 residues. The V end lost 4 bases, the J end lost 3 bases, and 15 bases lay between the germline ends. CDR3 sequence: CASSSASGFYTGELFF. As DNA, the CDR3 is TGTGCCAGCAGCTCAGCCTCGGGCTTCTACACCGGGGAGCTGTTTTTT.